This T cell receptor beta chain was found in a study of T cell responses to AZD1222 COVID-19 vaccine. Germline-derived CDR1 and CDR2 are SGHTA and FQGNSA. Trimming stripped 7 bases from V and 1 base from J, with 11 bases between. The CDR3 loop spans 14 amino acids. Libraries were prepared by immunoSEQ multiplex PCR; TCRdb keeps only in-frame clonotypes and omits some of them. The sample has approximately 150,000 clones, about 89% seen once. V and J are TRBV7-2 and TRBJ1-3; a weak D match, TRBD1 (5 bases). This material consisted of peripheral blood, taken 28 days after the second AZD1222 dose. The TCR originated in an adult who received the AZD1222 COVID-19 vaccine. CDR3 region: CASTLGQSGNTIYF. CDR3 nucleotide sequence: TGTGCCAGCACACTTGGACAATCTGGAAACACCATATATTTT.